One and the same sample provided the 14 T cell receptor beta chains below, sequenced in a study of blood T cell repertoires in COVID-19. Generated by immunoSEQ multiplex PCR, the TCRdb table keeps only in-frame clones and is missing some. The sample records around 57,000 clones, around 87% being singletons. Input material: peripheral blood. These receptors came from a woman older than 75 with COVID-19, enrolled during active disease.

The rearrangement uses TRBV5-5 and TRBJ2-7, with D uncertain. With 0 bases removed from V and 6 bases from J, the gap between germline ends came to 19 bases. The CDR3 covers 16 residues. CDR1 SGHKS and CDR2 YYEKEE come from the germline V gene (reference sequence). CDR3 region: CASSLAGATTLREQYF. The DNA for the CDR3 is TGTGCCAGCAGCTTGGCCGGAGCCACCACCCTCCGCGAGCAGTACTTC.

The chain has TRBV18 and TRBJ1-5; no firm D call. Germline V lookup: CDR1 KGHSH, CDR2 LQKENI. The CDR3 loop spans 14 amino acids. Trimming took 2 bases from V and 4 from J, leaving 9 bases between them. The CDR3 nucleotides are TGTGCCAGCTCACCAGGGCTGGGTAATCAGCCCCAGCATTTT. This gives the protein CASSPGLGNQPQHF. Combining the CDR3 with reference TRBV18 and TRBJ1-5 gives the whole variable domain NAGVMQNPRHLVRRRGQEARLRCSPMKGHSHVYWYRQLPEEGLKFMVYLQKENIIDESGMPKERFSAEFPKEGPSILRIQQVVRGDSAAYFCASSPGLGNQPQHFGDGTRLSIL.

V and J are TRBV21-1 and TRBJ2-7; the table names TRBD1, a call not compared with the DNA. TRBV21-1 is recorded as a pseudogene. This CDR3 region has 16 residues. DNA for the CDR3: TGTGCCAGCAGCAAAGACCCCACACCATGGTCCTACGAGCAGTACTTC. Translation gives CASSKDPTPWSYEQYF.

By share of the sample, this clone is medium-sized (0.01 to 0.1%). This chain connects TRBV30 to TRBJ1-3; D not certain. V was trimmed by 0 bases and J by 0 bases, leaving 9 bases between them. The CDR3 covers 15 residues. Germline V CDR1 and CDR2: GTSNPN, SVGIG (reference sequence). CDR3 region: CAWSVRTTSGNTIYF. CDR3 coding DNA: TGTGCCTGGAGTGTACGAACTACCTCTGGAAACACCATATATTTT. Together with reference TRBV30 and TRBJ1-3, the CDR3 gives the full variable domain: SQTIHQWPATLVQPVGSPLSLECTVEGTSNPNLYWYRQAAGRGLQLLFYSVGIGQISSEVPQNLSASRPQDRQFILSSKKLLLSDSGFYLCAWSVRTTSGNTIYFGEGSWLTVV.

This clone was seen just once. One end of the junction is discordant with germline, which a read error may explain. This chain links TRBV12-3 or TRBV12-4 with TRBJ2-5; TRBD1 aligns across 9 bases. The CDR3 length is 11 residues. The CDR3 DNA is TGTGCCAGCACCTCGGGACAGGGCGCGGACTTC. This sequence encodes CASTSGQGADF.

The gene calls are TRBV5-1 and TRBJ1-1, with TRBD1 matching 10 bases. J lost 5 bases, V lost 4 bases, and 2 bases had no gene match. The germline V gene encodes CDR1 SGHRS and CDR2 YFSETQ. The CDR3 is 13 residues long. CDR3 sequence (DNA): TGCGCCAGCAGCGGGACAGGGGATACTGAAGCTTTCTTT. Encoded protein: CASSGTGDTEAFF.

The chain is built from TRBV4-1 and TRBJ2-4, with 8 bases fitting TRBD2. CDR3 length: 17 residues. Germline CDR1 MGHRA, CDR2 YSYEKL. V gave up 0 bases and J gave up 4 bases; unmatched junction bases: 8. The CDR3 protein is CASSQDDDSGTKNIQYF. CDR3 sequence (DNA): TGCGCCAGCAGCCAAGATGATGATAGCGGGACAAAAAACATTCAGTACTTC.

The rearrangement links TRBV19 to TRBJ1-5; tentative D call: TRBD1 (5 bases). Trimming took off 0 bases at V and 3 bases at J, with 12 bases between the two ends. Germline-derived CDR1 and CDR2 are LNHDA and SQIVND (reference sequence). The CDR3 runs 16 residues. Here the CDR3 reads CASSIEHIRANQPQHF. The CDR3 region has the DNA TGTGCCAGTAGTATAGAACACATCAGGGCCAATCAGCCCCAGCATTTT.

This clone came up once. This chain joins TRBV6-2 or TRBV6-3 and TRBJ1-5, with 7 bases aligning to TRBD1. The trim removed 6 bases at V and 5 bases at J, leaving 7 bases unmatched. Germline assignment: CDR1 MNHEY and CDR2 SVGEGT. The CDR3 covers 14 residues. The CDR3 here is CASSPRQGYQPQHF. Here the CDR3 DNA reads TGTGCCAGCAGCCCCAGACAGGGCTATCAGCCCCAGCATTTT.

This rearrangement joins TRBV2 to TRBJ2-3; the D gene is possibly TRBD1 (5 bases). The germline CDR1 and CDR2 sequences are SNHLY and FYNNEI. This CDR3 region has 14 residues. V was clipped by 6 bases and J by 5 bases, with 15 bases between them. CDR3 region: CASSERRAKDTQYF. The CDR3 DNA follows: TGTGCCAGCAGCGAACGCAGGGCTAAAGATACGCAGTATTTT.

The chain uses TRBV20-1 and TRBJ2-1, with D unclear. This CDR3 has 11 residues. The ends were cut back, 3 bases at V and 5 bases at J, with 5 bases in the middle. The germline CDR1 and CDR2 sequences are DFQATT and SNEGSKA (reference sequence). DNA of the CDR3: TGCAGTGCTAGTATAAACAATGAGCAGTTCTTC. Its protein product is CSASINNEQFF.

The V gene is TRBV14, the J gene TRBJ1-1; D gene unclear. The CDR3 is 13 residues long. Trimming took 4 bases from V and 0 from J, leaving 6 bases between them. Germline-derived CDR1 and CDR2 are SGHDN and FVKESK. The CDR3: CASSPGMNTEAFF. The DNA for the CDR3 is TGTGCCAGCAGCCCCGGGATGAACACTGAAGCTTTCTTT.

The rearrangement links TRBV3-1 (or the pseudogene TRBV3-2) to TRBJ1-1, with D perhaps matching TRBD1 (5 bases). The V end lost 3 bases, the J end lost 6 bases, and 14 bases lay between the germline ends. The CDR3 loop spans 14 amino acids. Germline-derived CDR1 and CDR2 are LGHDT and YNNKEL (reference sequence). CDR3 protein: CASSHQGFRSEAFF. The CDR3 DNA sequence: TGTGCCAGCAGCCATCAGGGCTTCAGGTCTGAAGCTTTCTTT.

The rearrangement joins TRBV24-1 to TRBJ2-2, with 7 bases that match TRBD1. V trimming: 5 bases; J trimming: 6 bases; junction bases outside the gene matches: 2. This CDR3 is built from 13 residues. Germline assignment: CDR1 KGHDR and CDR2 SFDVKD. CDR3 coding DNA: TGTGCCACCAGTGGGACAGGCGCCGGGGAGCTGTTTTTT. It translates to CATSGTGAGELFF.